Given below is one T cell receptor (beta chain) in context. Its antigen is currently unknown. Distinct nucleotide sequences in the sample also encode this CDR3. The unexposed donors gave CD4+ T cells in about 2011-2018, prior to COVID-19. This entry belongs to a study of CD4 T cells in relation to SARS-CoV-2 and coronaviruses. Findings and caveats of the study: Roughly 65% of donors had memory CD4+ clonotypes crossrecognizing SARS-CoV-2 and common cold coronavirus spike. Compared with monoreactive clones, crossreactive clones showed significantly weaker SARS-CoV-2 expansion. Crossreactivity was assessed only for spike protein, not other viral proteins.

Deep TCR-beta sequencing used DNA from uncultured naive and memory CD4+ T cells. TCRdb's table, derived via immunoSEQ multiplex PCR, lists solely in-frame clones and lacks some. The table includes some 68,000 clones, over 90% detected once. The sequence derives from a human donor in good health. Sequenced: naive CD4+ T cells from PBMCs. Subset denoted: naive CD4+ T cells isolated by negative enrichment.

The CDR3 protein is CASSLGAGGNEQFF. In DNA form, the CDR3 reads TGCGCCAGCAGCTTGGGGGCGGGAGGCAATGAGCAGTTCTTC. The genes are TRBV5-1 and TRBJ2-1; 8 bases map to TRBD2. The CDR3 has 14 amino acids. Germline V gene lookup returns CDR1 SGHRS and CDR2 YFSETQ. Trimming at V came to 0 bases and at J to 6 bases, leaving 2 bases not matched to a gene.